The sequence of this T cell receptor beta chain was determined in a study of blood T cell repertoires in COVID-19. V was pared by 0 bases and J by 13 bases, with 9 bases of the junction left unmatched. The length of the CDR3 is 14 residues. Per germline, CDR1 SGHDN and CDR2 FVKESK. Participant ages covered roughly 18 to 90 years across around 25 US areas. A COVID-19 case had been met by exposed participants during the 2 weeks before study entry. Repertoires were generated with immunoSEQ multiplex PCR, while TCRdb's copy carries only in-frame clones and drops some. Of 200,000 to 250,000 clones detected, 83% appear once; the ten largest clones hold around 4.6%.

The specimen was PBMCs or T cells enriched from blood (not recorded which). This clonotype was sampled from a woman aged 50 to 60 who had been exposed to COVID-19. The chain employs TRBV14 and TRBJ1-2; 9 bases are shared with TRBD1. CDR3 nucleotides: TGTGCCAGCAGCCAAGATAGAGGGACAGGGCGGCCCACCTTC. The encoded protein is CASSQDRGTGRPTF.